The 5 T cell receptor beta chains in this list originate from one sample, sequenced in a study of blood T cells in healthy people across ages. A J-beta primer mix and a sample-barcoded 5' primer were used in a second PCR of about 7 to 12 cycles. Via MiXCR, TCRdb re-called the 5' RACE reads, giving one row per CDR3 protein. The data contain some 1.4 million distinct CDR3 sequences, about 40% of them seen just once; the ten biggest clones take up less than 8%. The sequencing sample was made of blood. These receptor sequences come from a woman aged 18-29 years in good health.

The V call is TRBV5-6, the J call TRBJ1-5; D may be TRBD1 (5 bases). The CDR3 sequence is 17 residues long. The ends were cut back, 1 base at V and 3 bases at J, with 17 bases in the middle. CDR1 is SGHDT, CDR2 YYEEEE, per germline. As DNA, the CDR3 is TGTGCCAGCAGCTTGCTGACGGGCCTGGGGGTCAATCAGCCCCAGCATTTT. Translating it yields CASSLLTGLGVNQPQHF.

The chain links TRBV10-3 to TRBJ2-7; unclear D gene. Germline CDR1 ENHRY, CDR2 SYGVKD. V shed 4 bases and J shed 0 bases, with 13 bases lying between them. CDR3 length: 15 residues. CDR3 residues: CAISVGGLSSYEQYF. The CDR3 DNA follows: TGTGCCATCAGTGTTGGCGGCCTGAGCTCCTACGAGCAGTACTTC.

This rearrangement joins TRBV27 to TRBJ2-3; 10 nucleotides agree with TRBD1. Trimming cost V 5 bases and J 4 bases; bases outside gene matches: 6. CDR3 length: 15 amino acids. Germline CDR1 reads MNHEY; CDR2 reads SMNVEV (reference sequence). The CDR3: CASSPDRGPADTQYF. CDR3 DNA sequence: TGTGCCAGCAGTCCCGACAGGGGGCCTGCAGATACGCAGTATTTT.

This chain links TRBV7-9 with TRBJ2-7, with D uncertain. The CDR3 totals 15 residues. V was shortened by 8 bases and J by 2 bases, with 19 bases between the two germline ends. Per germline, CDR1 SEHNR and CDR2 FQNEAQ (reference sequence). The CDR3 DNA follows: TGTGCCAGCCTCAACAGTATACACTTTGCCTACGAGCAGTACTTC. Amino acids: CASLNSIHFAYEQYF. Combining the CDR3 with reference TRBV7-9 and TRBJ2-7 gives the whole variable domain DTGVSQNPRHKITKRGQNVTFRCDPISEHNRLYWYRQTLGQGPEFLTYFQNEAQLEKSRLLSDRFSAERPKGSFSTLEIQRTEQGDSAMYLCASLNSIHFAYEQYFGPGTRLTVT.

The rearrangement joins TRBV2 to TRBJ1-1; D remains unclear. The CDR3 is 13 residues long. The germline CDR1 and CDR2 sequences are SNHLY and FYNNEI. V was cut by 4 bases and J by 8 bases, with 14 bases left in between. Here the CDR3 reads CASSVHRPAEAFF. CDR3 in DNA: TGTGCCAGCAGTGTGCATAGACCGGCAGAAGCTTTCTTT.